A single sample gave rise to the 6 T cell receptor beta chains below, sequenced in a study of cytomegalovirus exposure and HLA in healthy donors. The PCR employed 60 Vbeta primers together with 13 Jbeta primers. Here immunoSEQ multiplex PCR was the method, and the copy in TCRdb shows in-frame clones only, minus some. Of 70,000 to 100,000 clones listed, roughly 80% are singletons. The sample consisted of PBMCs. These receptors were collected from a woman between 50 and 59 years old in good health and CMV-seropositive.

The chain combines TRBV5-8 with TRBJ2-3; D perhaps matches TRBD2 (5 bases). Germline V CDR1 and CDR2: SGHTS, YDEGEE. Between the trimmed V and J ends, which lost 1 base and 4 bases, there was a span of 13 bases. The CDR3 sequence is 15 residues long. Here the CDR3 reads CASSLSARVADTQYF. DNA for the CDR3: TGTGCCAGCAGCTTGAGTGCGCGGGTGGCAGATACGCAGTATTTT.

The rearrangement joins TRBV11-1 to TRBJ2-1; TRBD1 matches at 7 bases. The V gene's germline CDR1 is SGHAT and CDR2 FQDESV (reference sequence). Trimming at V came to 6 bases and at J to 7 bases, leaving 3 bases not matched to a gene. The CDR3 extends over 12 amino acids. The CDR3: CASSSQGNEQFF. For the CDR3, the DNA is TGTGCCAGCAGTTCACAGGGGAATGAGCAGTTCTTC.

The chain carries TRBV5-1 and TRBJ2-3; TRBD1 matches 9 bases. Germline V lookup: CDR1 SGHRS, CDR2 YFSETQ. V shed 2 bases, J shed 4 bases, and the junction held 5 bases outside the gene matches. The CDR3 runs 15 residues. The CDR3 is CASSFGQGLSDTQYF. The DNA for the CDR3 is TGCGCCAGCAGCTTTGGACAGGGGCTATCAGATACGCAGTATTTT.

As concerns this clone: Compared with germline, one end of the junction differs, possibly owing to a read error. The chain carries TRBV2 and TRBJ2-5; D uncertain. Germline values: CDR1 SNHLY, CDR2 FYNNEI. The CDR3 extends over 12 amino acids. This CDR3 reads CASGELQETRYF. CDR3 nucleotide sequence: TGTGCCAGCGGAGAGCTGCAAGAGACCCGGTACTTC.

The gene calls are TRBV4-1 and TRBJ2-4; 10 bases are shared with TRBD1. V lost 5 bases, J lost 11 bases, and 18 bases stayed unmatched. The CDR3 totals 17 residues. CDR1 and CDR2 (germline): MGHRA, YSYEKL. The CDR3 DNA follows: TGCGCCAGCAGCGCAACTCATACAACGGGGACAGGGGACTTTCAGTACTTC. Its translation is CASSATHTTGTGDFQYF.

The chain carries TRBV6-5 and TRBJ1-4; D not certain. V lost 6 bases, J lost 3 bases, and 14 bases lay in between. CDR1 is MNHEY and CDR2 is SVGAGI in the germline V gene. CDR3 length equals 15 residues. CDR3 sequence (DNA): TGTGCCAGCAGCCGTAAGACTGCTTCTAATGAAAAACTGTTTTTT. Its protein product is CASSRKTASNEKLFF.